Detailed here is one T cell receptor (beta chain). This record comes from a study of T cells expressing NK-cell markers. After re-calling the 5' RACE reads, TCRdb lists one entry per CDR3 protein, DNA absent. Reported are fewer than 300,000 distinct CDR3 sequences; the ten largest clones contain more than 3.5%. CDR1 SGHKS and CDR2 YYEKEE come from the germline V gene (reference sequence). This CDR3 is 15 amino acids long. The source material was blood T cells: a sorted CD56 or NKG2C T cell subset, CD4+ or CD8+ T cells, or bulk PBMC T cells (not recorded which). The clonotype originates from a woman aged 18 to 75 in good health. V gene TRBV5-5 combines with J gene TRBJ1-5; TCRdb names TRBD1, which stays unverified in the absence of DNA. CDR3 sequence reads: CASSLQQGVSQPQHF.